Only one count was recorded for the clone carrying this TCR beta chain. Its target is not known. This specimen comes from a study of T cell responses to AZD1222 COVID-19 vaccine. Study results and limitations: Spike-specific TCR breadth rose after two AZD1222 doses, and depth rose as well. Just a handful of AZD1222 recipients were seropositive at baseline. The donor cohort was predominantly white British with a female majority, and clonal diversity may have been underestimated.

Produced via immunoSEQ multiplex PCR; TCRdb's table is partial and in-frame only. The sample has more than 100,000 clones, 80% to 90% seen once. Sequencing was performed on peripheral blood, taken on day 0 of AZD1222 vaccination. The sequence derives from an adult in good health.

This CDR3 reads CASSHRGHQETQYF. DNA of the CDR3: TGTGCCAGCAGCCACAGGGGCCACCAAGAGACCCAGTACTTC. The rearrangement uses TRBV6-5 and TRBJ2-5, with TRBD1 identical over 7 bases. The V and J ends lost 6 bases and 0 bases, in that order; junction bases with no gene match: 4. This CDR3 is 14 amino acids long. CDR1 and CDR2 from the germline V gene are MNHEY and SVGAGI.